The TCR beta chain under discussion was sequenced for a study of blood T cell repertoires in COVID-19. The data were produced by immunoSEQ multiplex PCR, yet TCRdb's version contains in-frame clones alone and is incomplete. The sample shows fewer than 250,000 clones, 75% to 90% of them seen only once. This CDR3 comprises 15 residues. Germline CDR1 and CDR2: WNHNN and SYGVQD (reference sequence). V was clipped by 6 bases and J by 3 bases; unmatched bases: 7. The clonotype comes from a man aged 25 to 45 with acute or convalescent COVID-19. Sequencing used peripheral blood. This sequence joins TRBV10-1 and TRBJ2-2; 7 bases fit TRBD1. CDR3 sequence reads: CASRPDRSYTGELFF. The CDR3 DNA follows: TGCGCCAGCAGACCGGACAGGAGTTACACCGGGGAGCTGTTTTTT.